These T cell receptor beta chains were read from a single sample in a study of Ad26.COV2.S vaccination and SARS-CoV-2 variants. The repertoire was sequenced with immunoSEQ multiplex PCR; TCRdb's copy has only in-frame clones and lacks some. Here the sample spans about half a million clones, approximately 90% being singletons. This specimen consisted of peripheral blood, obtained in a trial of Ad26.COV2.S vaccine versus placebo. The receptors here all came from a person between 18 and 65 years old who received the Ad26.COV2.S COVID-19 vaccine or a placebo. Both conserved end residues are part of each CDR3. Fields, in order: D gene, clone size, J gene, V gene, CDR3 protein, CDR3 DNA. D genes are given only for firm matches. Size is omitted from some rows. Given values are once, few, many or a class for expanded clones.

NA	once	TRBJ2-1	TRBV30	CAWSGGGSYYNEQFF	TGTGCCTGGAGTGGGGGGGGCTCTTACTACAATGAGCAGTTCTTC
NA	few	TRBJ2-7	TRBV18	CASSIQGAETYEQYF	TGTGCCAGCTCAATACAAGGAGCGGAGACCTACGAGCAGTACTTC
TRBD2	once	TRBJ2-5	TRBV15	CATSRDPRGREGETQYF	TGTGCCACCAGCAGAGATCCAAGGGGACGGGAGGGAGAGACCCAGTACTTC
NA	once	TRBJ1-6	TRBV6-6	CASSYTPRDSPLHF	TGTGCCAGCAGTTACACGCCTCGGGATTCACCCCTCCACTTT
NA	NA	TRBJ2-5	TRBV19	CASSKQGGWQETQYF	TGTGCCAGTAGTAAACAGGGAGGATGGCAAGAGACCCAGTACTTC
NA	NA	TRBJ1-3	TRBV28	CASSRNGNSGNTIYF	TGTGCCAGCAGCCGCAACGGGAACTCTGGAAACACCATATATTTT
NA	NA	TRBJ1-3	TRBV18	CASFGGNTIYF	TGTGCCAGCTTCGGAGGGAACACCATATATTTT
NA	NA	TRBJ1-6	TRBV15	CATSRDSSLHF	TGTGCCACCAGCAGAGATTCTAGCCTCCACTTT
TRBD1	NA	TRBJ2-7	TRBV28	CASRDRGFNLYEQYF	TGTGCCAGCCGGGACAGGGGTTTTAACCTCTACGAGCAGTACTTC
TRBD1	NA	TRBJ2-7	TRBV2	CASRRTGLGEQYF	TGTGCCAGCAGGCGGACAGGCCTGGGGGAGCAGTACTTC